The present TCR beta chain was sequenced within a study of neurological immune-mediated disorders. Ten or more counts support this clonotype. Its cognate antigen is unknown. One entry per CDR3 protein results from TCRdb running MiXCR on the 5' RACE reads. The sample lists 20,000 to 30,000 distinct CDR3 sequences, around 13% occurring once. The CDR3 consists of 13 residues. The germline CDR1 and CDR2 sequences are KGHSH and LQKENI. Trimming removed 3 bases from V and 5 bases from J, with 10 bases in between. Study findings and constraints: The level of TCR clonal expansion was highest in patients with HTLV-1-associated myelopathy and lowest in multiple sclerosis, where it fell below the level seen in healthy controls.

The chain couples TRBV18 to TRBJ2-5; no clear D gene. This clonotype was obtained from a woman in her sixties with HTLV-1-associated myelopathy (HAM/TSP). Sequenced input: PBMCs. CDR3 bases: TGTGCCAGCTCACCCATGCTCCGGGAGACCCAGTACTTC. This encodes CASSPMLRETQYF.